This T cell receptor (beta chain) was profiled in a study of cytomegalovirus exposure and HLA in healthy donors. The CDR3 is made up of 16 amino acids. Germline V lookup: CDR1 SGDLS, CDR2 YYNGEE. V trimming: 0 bases; J trimming: 4 bases; junction bases outside the gene matches: 8. The PCR had 60 Vbeta and 13 Jbeta primers. Generated by immunoSEQ multiplex PCR, the TCRdb table keeps only in-frame clones and is missing some. The repertoire holds about 76,000 clones, with under 85% as singletons. The sample was PBMCs. The chain recombines TRBV9 with TRBJ2-3; 7 nucleotides align to TRBD2. The receptor was isolated from a woman in her forties in good health and CMV-seropositive. In nucleotides, the CDR3 is TGTGCCAGCAGCGTAGGGCCAGCGGGGATCGCAGATACGCAGTATTTT. Translation gives CASSVGPAGIADTQYF. Based on the CDR3 plus reference TRBV9 and TRBJ2-3, the full variable domain is DSGVTQTPKHLITATGQRVTLRCSPRSGDLSVYWYQQSLDQGLQFLIQYYNGEERAKGNILERFSAQQFPDLHSELNLSSLELGDSALYFCASSVGPAGIADTQYFGPGTRLTVL.